Following are 6 T cell receptor beta chains from one sample sequenced in a study of OX40 agonist ivuxolimab in advanced cancers. Measured with immunoSEQ multiplex PCR; TCRdb has only the in-frame clones, and not every one. The data show around 95,000 clones, around 90% seen once. This material consisted of CD4+ or CD8+ T cells sorted from blood, taken in a trial of the OX40 agonist ivuxolimab. These receptors all stem from an adult with an advanced solid tumor such as melanoma, head and neck, liver or kidney cancer.

The genes are TRBV19 and TRBJ1-2; a weak D match, TRBD1 (6 bases). The length of the CDR3 is 18 residues. Trimming cost V 5 bases and J 4 bases, with 26 bases left between them. Per germline, CDR1 LNHDA and CDR2 SQIVND (reference sequence). In DNA, the CDR3 is TGTGCCAGTAGTCCATACGTCGCACAGGGATACGGACGCTATGGCTACACCTTC. This translates into CASSPYVAQGYGRYGYTF.

This sequence joins TRBV6-5 and TRBJ1-2, with TRBD1 matching 7 bases. The V gene's germline CDR1 is MNHEY and CDR2 SVGAGI. The length of the CDR3 is 13 residues. V lost 5 bases and J lost 4; bases outside the gene matches: 4. CDR3 residues: CASSTDRAYGYTF. CDR3 bases: TGTGCCAGCAGTACAGACAGGGCCTATGGCTACACCTTC.

The chain couples TRBV21-1 to TRBJ2-4; TRBD2 was called by the table and not checked on the DNA. TRBV21-1 is noted as a pseudogene. The CDR3 runs 16 residues. CDR3 protein: CASSKWEGRGKNIQYF. The DNA for the CDR3 is TGTGCCAGCAGCAAGTGGGAGGGCCGGGGCAAAAACATTCAGTACTTC.

DNA for the CDR3: TGTGCCAGCAGCTTAACTACAGGATGGAACACTGAAGCTTTCTTT. Its translation is CASSLTTGWNTEAFF. V gene TRBV7-9 combines with J gene TRBJ1-1; D possibly corresponds to TRBD1 (5 bases). CDR1 and CDR2 (germline): SEHNR, FQNEAQ (reference sequence). This CDR3 spans 15 amino acids. Trimming took 2 bases from V and 1 from J, leaving 11 bases between them.

The V call is TRBV5-4, the J call TRBJ1-6; the D gene is possibly TRBD1 (6 bases). The length of the CDR3 is 15 residues. Trimming removed 4 bases from V and 5 bases from J, with 13 bases in between. CDR1 is SGHNT, CDR2 YYREEE, per germline (reference sequence). The CDR3 DNA reads as TGTGCCAGCAGCCGACAGACAGGAAATAATTCACCCCTCCACTTT. As protein: CASSRQTGNNSPLHF. The full variable domain, rest sourced from reference TRBV5-4 and TRBJ1-6, is ETGVTQSPTHLIKTRGQQVTLRCSSQSGHNTVSWYQQALGQGPQFIFQYYREEENGRGNFPPRFSGLQFPNYSSELNVNALELDDSALYLCASSRQTGNNSPLHFGNGTRLTVT.

The genes are TRBV29-1 and TRBJ2-3, with 8 bases identical to TRBD2. The V gene end was trimmed by 6 bases and the J gene end by 0 bases; junction bases not matched to a gene: 8. Germline values: CDR1 SQVTM, CDR2 ANQGSEA. This CDR3 spans 15 amino acids. The DNA for the CDR3 is TGCAGCGTGAGAGAGACTAGCGAAAGCACAGATACGCAGTATTTT. It encodes CSVRETSESTDTQYF.